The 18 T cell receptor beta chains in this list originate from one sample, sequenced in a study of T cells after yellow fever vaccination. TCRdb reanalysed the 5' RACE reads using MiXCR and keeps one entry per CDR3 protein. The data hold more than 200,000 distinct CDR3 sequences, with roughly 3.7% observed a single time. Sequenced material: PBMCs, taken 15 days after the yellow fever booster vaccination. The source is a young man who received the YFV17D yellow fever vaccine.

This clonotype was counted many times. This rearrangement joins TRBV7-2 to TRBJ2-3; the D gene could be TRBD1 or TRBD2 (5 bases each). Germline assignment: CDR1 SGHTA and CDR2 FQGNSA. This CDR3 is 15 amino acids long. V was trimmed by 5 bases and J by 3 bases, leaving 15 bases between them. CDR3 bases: TGTGCCAGCAGCAGGGACGCCCCACGGACAGATACGCAGTATTTT. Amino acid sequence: CASSRDAPRTDTQYF.

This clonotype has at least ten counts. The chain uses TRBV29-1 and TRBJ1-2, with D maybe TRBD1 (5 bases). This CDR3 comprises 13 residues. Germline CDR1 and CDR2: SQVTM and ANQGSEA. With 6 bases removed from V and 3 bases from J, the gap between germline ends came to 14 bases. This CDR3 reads CSVEKTVDYGYTF. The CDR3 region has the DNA TGCAGCGTCGAGAAGACAGTTGACTATGGCTACACCTTC. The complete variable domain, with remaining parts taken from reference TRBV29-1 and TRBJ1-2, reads SAVISQKPSRDICQRGTSLTIQCQVDSQVTMMFWYRQQPGQSLTLIATANQGSEATYESGFVIDKFPISRPNLTFSTLTVSNMSPEDSSIYLCSVEKTVDYGYTFGSGTRLTVV.

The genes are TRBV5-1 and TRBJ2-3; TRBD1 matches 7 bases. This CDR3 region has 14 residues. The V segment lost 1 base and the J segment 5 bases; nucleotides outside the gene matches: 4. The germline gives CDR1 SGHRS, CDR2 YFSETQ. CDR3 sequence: CASSLRGQGDTQYF. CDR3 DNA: TGCGCCAGCAGCTTGAGGGGGCAGGGAGATACGCAGTATTTT.

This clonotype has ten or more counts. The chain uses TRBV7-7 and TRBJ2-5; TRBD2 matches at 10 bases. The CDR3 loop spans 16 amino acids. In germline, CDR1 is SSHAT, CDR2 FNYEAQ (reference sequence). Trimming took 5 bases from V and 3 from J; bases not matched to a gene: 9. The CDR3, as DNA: TGTGCCAGCAGCCTAGGGGGGCTAGCGGGGGAAGAGACCCAGTACTTC. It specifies CASSLGGLAGEETQYF.

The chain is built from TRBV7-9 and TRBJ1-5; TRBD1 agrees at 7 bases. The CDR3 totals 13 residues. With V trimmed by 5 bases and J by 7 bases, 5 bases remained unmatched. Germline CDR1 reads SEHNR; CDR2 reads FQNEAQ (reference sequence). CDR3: CASSPGGVQPQHF. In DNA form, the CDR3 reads TGTGCCAGCAGCCCAGGGGGGGTCCAGCCCCAGCATTTT.

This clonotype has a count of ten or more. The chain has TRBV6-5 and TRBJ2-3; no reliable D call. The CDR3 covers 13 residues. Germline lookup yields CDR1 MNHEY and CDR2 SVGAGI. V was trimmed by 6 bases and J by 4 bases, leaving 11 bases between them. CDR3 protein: CASRLVVADTQYF. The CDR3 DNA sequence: TGTGCCAGCAGGCTAGTTGTAGCAGATACGCAGTATTTT.

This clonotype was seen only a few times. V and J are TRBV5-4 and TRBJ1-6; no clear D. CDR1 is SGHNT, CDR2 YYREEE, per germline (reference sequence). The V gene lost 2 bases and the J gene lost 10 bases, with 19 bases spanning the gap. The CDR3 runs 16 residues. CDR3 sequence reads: CASSLIETPQMSPLHF. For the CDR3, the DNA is TGTGCCAGCAGCTTAATCGAGACACCGCAAATGTCACCCCTCCACTTT.

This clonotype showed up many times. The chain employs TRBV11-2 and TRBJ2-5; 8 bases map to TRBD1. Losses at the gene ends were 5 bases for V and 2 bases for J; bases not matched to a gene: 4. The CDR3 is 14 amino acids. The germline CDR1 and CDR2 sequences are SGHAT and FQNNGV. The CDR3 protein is CASSARTGQETQYF. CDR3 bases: TGTGCCAGCAGCGCCCGGACAGGGCAAGAGACCCAGTACTTC.

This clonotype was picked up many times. CDR3 region: CSATRTSTDTQYF. Here the CDR3 DNA reads TGCAGTGCTACTAGGACTAGCACAGATACGCAGTATTTT. This chain uses TRBV20-1 with TRBJ2-3; perhaps TRBD2 as D (5 bases). The V end was cut by 4 bases, the J end by 0 bases, with 8 bases between. This CDR3 is 13 amino acids long. CDR1 and CDR2 (germline): DFQATT, SNEGSKA (reference sequence).

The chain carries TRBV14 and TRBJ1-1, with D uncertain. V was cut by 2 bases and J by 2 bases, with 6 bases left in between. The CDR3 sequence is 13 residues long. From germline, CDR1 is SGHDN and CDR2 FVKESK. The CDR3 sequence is CASSQYHNTEAFF. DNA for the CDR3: TGTGCCAGCAGCCAATATCACAACACTGAAGCTTTCTTT.

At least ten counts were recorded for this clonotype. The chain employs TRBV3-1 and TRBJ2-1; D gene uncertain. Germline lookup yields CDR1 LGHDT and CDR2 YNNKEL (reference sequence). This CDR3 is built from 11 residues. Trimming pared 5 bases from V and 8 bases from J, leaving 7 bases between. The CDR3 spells CASSSRDEQFF. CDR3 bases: TGTGCCAGCAGCAGTCGAGATGAGCAGTTCTTC.

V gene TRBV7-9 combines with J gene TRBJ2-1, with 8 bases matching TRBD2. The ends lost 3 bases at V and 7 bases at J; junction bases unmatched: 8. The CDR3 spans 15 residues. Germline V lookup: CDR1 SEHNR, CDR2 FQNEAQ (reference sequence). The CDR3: CASSLEAGGRNEQFF. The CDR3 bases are TGTGCCAGCAGCTTGGAGGCGGGGGGCAGAAATGAGCAGTTCTTC. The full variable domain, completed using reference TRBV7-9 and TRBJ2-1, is DTGVSQNPRHKITKRGQNVTFRCDPISEHNRLYWYRQTLGQGPEFLTYFQNEAQLEKSRLLSDRFSAERPKGSFSTLEIQRTEQGDSAMYLCASSLEAGGRNEQFFGPGTRLTVL.

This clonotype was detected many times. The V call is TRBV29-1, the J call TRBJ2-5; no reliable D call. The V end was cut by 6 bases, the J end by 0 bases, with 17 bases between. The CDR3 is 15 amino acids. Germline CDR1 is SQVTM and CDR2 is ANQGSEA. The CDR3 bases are TGCAGCGTCGCCCCAGTTCGATGGGACCAAGAGACCCAGTACTTC. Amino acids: CSVAPVRWDQETQYF.

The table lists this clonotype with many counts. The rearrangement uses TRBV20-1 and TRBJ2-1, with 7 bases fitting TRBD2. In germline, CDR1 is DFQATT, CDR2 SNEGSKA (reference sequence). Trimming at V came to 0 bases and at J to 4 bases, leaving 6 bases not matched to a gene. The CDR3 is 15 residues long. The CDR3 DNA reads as TGCAGTGCTAGAGATCCCAGCGGGGCGTACAATGAGCAGTTCTTC. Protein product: CSARDPSGAYNEQFF.

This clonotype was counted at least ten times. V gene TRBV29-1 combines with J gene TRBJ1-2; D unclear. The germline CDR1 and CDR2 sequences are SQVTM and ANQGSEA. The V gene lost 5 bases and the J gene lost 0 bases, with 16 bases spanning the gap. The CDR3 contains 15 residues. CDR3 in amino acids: CSVQWGPRANYGYTF. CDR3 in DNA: TGCAGCGTTCAGTGGGGTCCTAGAGCTAACTATGGCTACACCTTC.

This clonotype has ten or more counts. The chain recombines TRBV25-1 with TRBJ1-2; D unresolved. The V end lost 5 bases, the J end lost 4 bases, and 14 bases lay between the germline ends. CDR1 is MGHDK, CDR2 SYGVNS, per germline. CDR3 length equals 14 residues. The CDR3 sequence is CASSPRRYSYGYTF. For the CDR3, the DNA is TGTGCCAGCAGTCCTAGGCGGTACAGCTATGGCTACACCTTC.

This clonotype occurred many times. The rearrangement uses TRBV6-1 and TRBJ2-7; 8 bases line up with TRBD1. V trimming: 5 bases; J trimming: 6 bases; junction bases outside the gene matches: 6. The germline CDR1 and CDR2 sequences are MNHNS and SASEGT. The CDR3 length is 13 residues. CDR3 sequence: CASSSLRGREQYV. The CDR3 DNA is TGTGCCAGCAGTTCCCTCAGGGGGCGCGAGCAGTACGTC.

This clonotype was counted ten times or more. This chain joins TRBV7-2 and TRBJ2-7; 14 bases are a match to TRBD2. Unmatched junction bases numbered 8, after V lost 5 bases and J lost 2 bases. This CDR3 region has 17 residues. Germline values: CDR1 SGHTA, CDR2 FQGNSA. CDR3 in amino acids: CASSLGLAGGRAYEQYF. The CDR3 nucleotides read TGTGCCAGCAGCCTTGGACTAGCGGGGGGCCGGGCCTACGAGCAGTACTTC.